This T cell receptor beta chain was captured by sequencing in a study of CD8+ T cells in alopecia areata. Study details: For the treated group, dosing was oral tofacitinib at 5 to 10 mg twice daily. The tofacitinib course ran for 6 to 18 months and was followed by 6 months off drug.

Extracted RNA was reverse transcribed into cDNA, the sequencing template. TCRdb's table, derived via immunoSEQ multiplex PCR, lists solely in-frame clones and lacks some. The top ten hold less than 4% of the sample, which has about 200,000 clones, around 56% seen once. Described treatment: oral pan-JAK inhibitor, 5-10 mg twice daily. From alopecia areata patients, lesional scalp punch biopsies and peripheral blood were collected. There are 14 residues in the CDR3. With 8 bases removed from V and 0 bases from J, the gap between germline ends came to 12 bases. Per the germline V gene, CDR1 is MDHEN and CDR2 is SYDVKM.

The sequencing here drew on CD4+ T cells sorted from blood, taken at week 4, from a patient treated with tofacitinib. This TCR was sampled from a human donor with alopecia areata. The V and J genes are TRBV28 and TRBJ2-3; no reliable D call. In nucleotides, the CDR3 is TGTGCCAGCGGGTGGGCCACTAGCACAGATACGCAGTATTTT. It encodes CASGWATSTDTQYF. Full variable domain (remainder filled in from reference TRBV28 and TRBJ2-3): DVKVTQSSRYLVKRTGEKVFLECVQDMDHENMFWYRQDPGLGLRLIYFSYDVKMKEKGDIPEGYSVSREKKERFSLILESASTNQTSMYLCASGWATSTDTQYFGPGTRLTVL.